Listed below are T cell receptor beta chains from one sample, sequenced in a study of shared clonotypes between healthy human individuals. TCRdb's copy holds only in-frame clones and misses some; the assay was immunoSEQ multiplex PCR. The data show under 700,000 clones, approximately 95% seen once. The sequencing input was naive CD8+ T cells sorted from blood. These TCRs come from a woman aged 25-40 years in good health. The CDR3 runs from the conserved cysteine through the conserved F or W. The D gene is left open where the match is weak. Size is omitted from some rows. Given values are once, few, many or a class for expanded clones.

V gene: TRBV2
clone size: .
J gene: TRBJ2-7
D gene: TRBD1
CDR3 protein: CASRTGYHEQYF
CDR3 DNA: TGTGCCAGCAGGACAGGGTACCACGAGCAGTACTTC

V gene: TRBV5-4
clone size: .
J gene: TRBJ1-2
D gene: .
CDR3 protein: CASSYMALLDGYTF
CDR3 DNA: TGTGCCAGCAGCTACATGGCCCTATTGGATGGCTACACCTTC

V gene: TRBV4-1
clone size: .
J gene: TRBJ2-7
D gene: .
CDR3 protein: CASSQEILSWYEQYF
CDR3 DNA: TGCGCCAGCAGCCAAGAGATCCTGTCGTGGTACGAGCAGTACTTC

V gene: TRBV7-8
clone size: .
J gene: TRBJ2-7
D gene: TRBD2
CDR3 protein: CASSLSGGSSYEQYF
CDR3 DNA: TGTGCCAGCAGCTTATCCGGCGGGAGCTCCTACGAGCAGTACTTC

V gene: TRBV7-9
clone size: .
J gene: TRBJ2-1
D gene: TRBD2
CDR3 protein: CASSFRLAGQNEQFF
CDR3 DNA: TGTGCCAGCAGCTTTCGGCTAGCGGGGCAAAATGAGCAGTTCTTC

V gene: TRBV2
clone size: once
J gene: TRBJ1-3
D gene: TRBD1
CDR3 protein: CASSGVRGRGGNTIYF
CDR3 DNA: TGTGCCAGCAGTGGAGTCAGGGGGCGCGGAGGAAACACCATATATTTT

V gene: TRBV19
clone size: .
J gene: TRBJ2-7
D gene: TRBD1
CDR3 protein: CATRDSYYEQYF
CDR3 DNA: TGTGCCACCCGGGACAGCTACTACGAGCAGTACTTC

V gene: TRBV28
clone size: .
J gene: TRBJ1-2
D gene: .
CDR3 protein: CASAGPTNYGYTF
CDR3 DNA: TGTGCCAGTGCGGGACCAACTAACTATGGCTACACCTTC

V gene: TRBV28
clone size: .
J gene: TRBJ1-2
D gene: TRBD1
CDR3 protein: CASRTQGTANYGYTF
CDR3 DNA: TGTGCCAGCAGGACACAGGGGACAGCTAACTATGGCTACACCTTC

V gene: TRBV9
clone size: .
J gene: TRBJ2-3
D gene: .
CDR3 protein: CASSEGDSSTDTQYF
CDR3 DNA: TGTGCCAGCAGCGAGGGAGATTCTAGCACAGATACGCAGTATTTT

V gene: TRBV7-9
clone size: .
J gene: TRBJ1-4
D gene: .
CDR3 protein: CASSLGSNEKLFF
CDR3 DNA: TGTGCCAGCAGCTTAGGCAGCAATGAAAAACTGTTTTTT

V gene: TRBV5-6
clone size: .
J gene: TRBJ2-1
D gene: TRBD2
CDR3 protein: CASSLGEGLNEQFF
CDR3 DNA: TGTGCCAGCAGCTTGGGGGAGGGGCTCAATGAGCAGTTCTTC

V gene: TRBV9
clone size: .
J gene: TRBJ2-7
D gene: TRBD2
CDR3 protein: CASSVLGLAGEGYEQYF
CDR3 DNA: TGTGCCAGCAGCGTGTTGGGACTAGCGGGAGAAGGGTACGAGCAGTACTTC

V gene: TRBV19
clone size: few
J gene: TRBJ1-1
D gene: .
CDR3 protein: CASSMNTEAFF
CDR3 DNA: TGTGCCAGTAGCATGAACACTGAAGCTTTCTTT

V gene: TRBV15
clone size: .
J gene: TRBJ2-7
D gene: TRBD2
CDR3 protein: CATSRGGGGSYEQYF
CDR3 DNA: TGTGCCACCAGCAGAGGGGGGGGAGGCTCCTACGAGCAGTACTTC

V gene: TRBV28
clone size: .
J gene: TRBJ2-3
D gene: TRBD2
CDR3 protein: CASSSFELAGETTDTQYF
CDR3 DNA: TGTGCCAGCAGTTCATTCGAACTAGCGGGAGAGACCACAGATACGCAGTATTTT

V gene: TRBV28
clone size: .
J gene: TRBJ1-1
D gene: .
CDR3 protein: CASSLGSGATEAFF
CDR3 DNA: TGTGCCAGCAGTTTGGGTTCAGGGGCCACTGAAGCTTTCTTT

V gene: TRBV6-5
clone size: .
J gene: TRBJ2-7
D gene: TRBD1
CDR3 protein: CASSQGAPYAYEQYF
CDR3 DNA: TGTGCCAGCAGTCAGGGGGCACCCTACGCCTACGAGCAGTACTTC

V gene: TRBV11-1
clone size: .
J gene: TRBJ2-7
D gene: TRBD2
CDR3 protein: CASSYPASGPYSYEQYF
CDR3 DNA: TGTGCCAGCAGCTACCCCGCTAGCGGCCCGTACTCCTACGAGCAGTACTTC

V gene: TRBV28
clone size: .
J gene: TRBJ2-2
D gene: TRBD2
CDR3 protein: CASSLAGGTGELFF
CDR3 DNA: TGTGCCAGCAGTTTAGCGGGGGGGACCGGGGAGCTGTTTTTT

V gene: TRBV28
clone size: .
J gene: TRBJ1-5
D gene: .
CDR3 protein: CASRSGTVQPQHF
CDR3 DNA: TGTGCCAGCAGATCCGGGACGGTCCAGCCCCAGCATTTT

V gene: TRBV10-1
clone size: .
J gene: TRBJ2-5
D gene: .
CDR3 protein: CASSDGGSVQETQYF
CDR3 DNA: TGCGCCAGCAGTGATGGCGGCAGCGTTCAAGAGACCCAGTACTTC

V gene: TRBV6-6
clone size: once
J gene: TRBJ2-7
D gene: TRBD1
CDR3 protein: CASSEPGQGFYEQYF
CDR3 DNA: TGTGCCAGCAGCGAGCCGGGACAGGGCTTCTACGAGCAGTACTTC

V gene: TRBV14
clone size: .
J gene: TRBJ2-5
D gene: TRBD2
CDR3 protein: CASSQGTSGLETQYF
CDR3 DNA: TGTGCCAGCAGCCAAGGGACTAGCGGGCTGGAGACCCAGTACTTC

V gene: TRBV28
clone size: .
J gene: TRBJ2-5
D gene: .
CDR3 protein: CASNPLRGVAQETQYF
CDR3 DNA: TGTGCCAGCAACCCCCTACGTGGGGTGGCACAAGAGACCCAGTACTTC

V gene: TRBV4-1
clone size: .
J gene: TRBJ1-1
D gene: .
CDR3 protein: CASSQDRVGTEAFF
CDR3 DNA: TGCGCCAGCAGCCAAGACAGGGTCGGCACTGAAGCTTTCTTT

V gene: TRBV7-9
clone size: .
J gene: TRBJ2-3
D gene: TRBD2
CDR3 protein: CASSSRTSGSFLADTQYF
CDR3 DNA: TGTGCCAGCAGCAGCAGGACTAGCGGGAGCTTTTTGGCAGATACGCAGTATTTT

V gene: TRBV19
clone size: .
J gene: TRBJ1-5
D gene: .
CDR3 protein: CASSSPIGNQPQHF
CDR3 DNA: TGTGCCAGTAGTTCCCCTATTGGCAATCAGCCCCAGCATTTT

V gene: TRBV29-1
clone size: .
J gene: TRBJ2-2
D gene: .
CDR3 protein: CSAGETWASGELFF
CDR3 DNA: TGCAGCGCTGGAGAGACTTGGGCGTCGGGGGAGCTGTTTTTT

V gene: TRBV5-4
clone size: .
J gene: TRBJ2-1
D gene: .
CDR3 protein: CASSGTSGVYNEQFF
CDR3 DNA: TGTGCCAGCAGCGGAACTAGTGGGGTCTACAATGAGCAGTTCTTC

V gene: TRBV4-2
clone size: .
J gene: TRBJ2-7
D gene: .
CDR3 protein: CASSQDWDLTSSYEQYF
CDR3 DNA: TGTGCCAGCAGCCAAGATTGGGACTTAACGAGCTCCTACGAGCAGTACTTC

V gene: TRBV11-2
clone size: .
J gene: TRBJ2-1
D gene: .
CDR3 protein: CASSFYSLNEQFF
CDR3 DNA: TGTGCCAGCAGCTTTTATAGCCTCAATGAGCAGTTCTTC

V gene: TRBV7-2
clone size: .
J gene: TRBJ2-3
D gene: TRBD2
CDR3 protein: CAIESGGPGGTDTQYF
CDR3 DNA: TGTGCCATTGAGTCGGGAGGGCCTGGGGGGACAGATACGCAGTATTTT

V gene: TRBV27
clone size: .
J gene: TRBJ2-2
D gene: .
CDR3 protein: CASSFLGAGTGELFF
CDR3 DNA: TGTGCCAGCAGTTTTCTGGGGGCAGGTACCGGGGAGCTGTTTTTT

V gene: TRBV5-4
clone size: .
J gene: TRBJ2-7
D gene: TRBD2
CDR3 protein: CASSLWGSGRAEQYF
CDR3 DNA: TGTGCCAGCAGCTTGTGGGGTAGCGGGAGGGCCGAGCAGTACTTC

V gene: TRBV27
clone size: .
J gene: TRBJ2-5
D gene: TRBD1
CDR3 protein: CASSRGQGGGETQYF
CDR3 DNA: TGTGCCAGCAGTCGAGGACAGGGGGGAGGGGAGACCCAGTACTTC

V gene: TRBV19
clone size: .
J gene: TRBJ2-1
D gene: TRBD2
CDR3 protein: CASSIAGLGGFNEQFF
CDR3 DNA: TGTGCCAGTAGTATTGCGGGACTAGGGGGATTCAATGAGCAGTTCTTC

V gene: TRBV5-6
clone size: .
J gene: TRBJ2-7
D gene: TRBD2
CDR3 protein: CASSTSANEQYF
CDR3 DNA: TGTGCCAGCAGTACTAGCGCAAACGAGCAGTACTTC

V gene: TRBV5-6
clone size: .
J gene: TRBJ2-7
D gene: .
CDR3 protein: CASSLTDSYEQYF
CDR3 DNA: TGTGCCAGCAGTTTGACAGATAGCTACGAGCAGTACTTC

V gene: TRBV11-2
clone size: .
J gene: TRBJ2-2
D gene: .
CDR3 protein: CASSLSPADEHSGGELFF
CDR3 DNA: TGTGCCAGCAGCCTCAGCCCGGCAGACGAACACAGTGGCGGGGAGCTGTTTTTT

V gene: TRBV15
clone size: .
J gene: TRBJ2-7
D gene: TRBD1
CDR3 protein: CATTSYPDRERYF
CDR3 DNA: TGTGCCACCACTTCTTACCCCGACAGGGAGCGATACTTC

V gene: TRBV2
clone size: .
J gene: TRBJ1-2
D gene: .
CDR3 protein: CASSQGGMYGYTF
CDR3 DNA: TGTGCCAGCAGCCAAGGGGGGATGTATGGCTACACCTTC

V gene: TRBV2
clone size: .
J gene: TRBJ2-3
D gene: .
CDR3 protein: CASSELPGQSSTDTQYF
CDR3 DNA: TGTGCCAGCAGTGAACTCCCGGGGCAATCTAGCACAGATACGCAGTATTTT

V gene: TRBV7-8
clone size: .
J gene: TRBJ2-1
D gene: TRBD2
CDR3 protein: CASRSGTSGYNEQFF
CDR3 DNA: TGTGCCAGCAGGTCCGGGACTAGCGGTTACAATGAGCAGTTCTTC

V gene: TRBV5-4
clone size: .
J gene: TRBJ2-2
D gene: .
CDR3 protein: CASSLAWENTGELFF
CDR3 DNA: TGTGCCAGCAGCTTGGCTTGGGAAAACACCGGGGAGCTGTTTTTT